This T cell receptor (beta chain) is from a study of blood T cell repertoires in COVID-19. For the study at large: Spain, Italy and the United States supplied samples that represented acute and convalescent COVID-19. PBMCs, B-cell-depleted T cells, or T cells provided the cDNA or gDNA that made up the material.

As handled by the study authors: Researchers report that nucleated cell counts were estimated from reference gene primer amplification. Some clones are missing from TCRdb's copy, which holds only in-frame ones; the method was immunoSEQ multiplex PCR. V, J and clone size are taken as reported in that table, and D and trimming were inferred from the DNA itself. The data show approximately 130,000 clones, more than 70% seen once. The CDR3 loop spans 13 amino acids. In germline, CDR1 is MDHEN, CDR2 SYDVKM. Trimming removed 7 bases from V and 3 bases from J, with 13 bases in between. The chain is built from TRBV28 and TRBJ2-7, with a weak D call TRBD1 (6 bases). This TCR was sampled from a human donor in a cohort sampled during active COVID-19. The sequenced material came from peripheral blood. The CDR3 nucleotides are TGTGCCAGCACCACAATGGACAGCTACGAGCAGTACTTC. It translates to CASTTMDSYEQYF.